This entry lists 21 T cell receptor beta chains sequenced from one sample in a study of naive and memory T cell subsets. Both TRBC1 and TRBC2 were covered by a beta constant-region primer of two equimolar oligonucleotides. TCRdb processed the UMI-ligation and nested PCR reads anew with MiXCR; each CDR3 protein has one entry. The table has approximately 27,000 distinct CDR3 sequences, about 10% seen once. Sequencing was done on a sample of effector memory CD4+ T cells from blood. The subset here: effector memory, CD45RA- CD27-. These receptors were obtained from a human donor in good health.

The gene calls are TRBV29-1 and TRBJ2-5; D assignment may be TRBD1 or TRBD2 (5 bases each). CDR1 is SQVTM and CDR2 is ANQGSEA in the germline V gene. V was clipped by 3 bases and J by 2 bases, with 19 bases between them. There are 16 residues in the CDR3. DNA of the CDR3: TGCAGCGTTGATGGGGTCCAGGGTAGGACTCAAGAGACCCAGTACTTC. Encoded protein: CSVDGVQGRTQETQYF.

The sample holds a few counts of this clonotype. This sequence joins TRBV6-1 and TRBJ2-5, with 7 positions matching TRBD2. Germline CDR1 reads MNHNS; CDR2 reads SASEGT. The CDR3 is made up of 14 amino acids. V trimming: 8 bases; J trimming: 3 bases; junction bases outside the gene matches: 9. The CDR3 sequence: CASQRLASKETQYF. In nucleotides, the CDR3 is TGTGCCAGCCAACGACTAGCTTCCAAAGAGACCCAGTACTTC.

There are many counts of this clonotype. The chain combines TRBV20-1 with TRBJ2-3; 7 nucleotides match TRBD2. There are 15 residues in the CDR3. Germline trimming cut 7 bases from V and 2 bases from J; bases unmatched to any gene: 12. Germline V gene sequence: CDR1 DFQATT, CDR2 SNEGSKA (reference sequence). CDR3 sequence (DNA): TGCAGTGTTTCCCCTGAGCGGGGCCCCACAGATACGCAGTATTTT. The encoded protein is CSVSPERGPTDTQYF.

V and J are TRBV7-9 and TRBJ1-2; D unclear. Trimming cost V 6 bases and J 1 base, with 12 bases left between them. The CDR3 consists of 14 residues. Germline CDR1 is SEHNR and CDR2 is FQNEAQ (reference sequence). CDR3 DNA sequence: TGTGCCAGCAGTCGCACAGAACATAACTATGGCTACACCTTC. It specifies CASSRTEHNYGYTF.

There are a few counts of this clonotype. The chain carries TRBV29-1 and TRBJ2-7, with 9 nucleotides matching TRBD1. Germline lookup yields CDR1 SQVTM and CDR2 ANQGSEA. This CDR3 contains 13 residues. Trimming took 6 bases from V and 2 from J; bases not matched to a gene: 5. The CDR3, as DNA: TGCAGCGTCCGGGACAGGGACCCCTACGAGCAGTACTTC. Translation: CSVRDRDPYEQYF.

This clonotype was picked up many times. The rearrangement joins TRBV12-3 or TRBV12-4 to TRBJ2-3, with 10 bases matching TRBD2. This CDR3 is 16 amino acids long. J was trimmed by 7 bases and V by 6 bases; bases with no gene match: 13. The CDR3 spells CASREESGGAGHTQYF. The CDR3 DNA follows: TGTGCCAGCAGGGAAGAAAGCGGGGGGGCCGGACATACGCAGTATTTT.

The table lists this clonotype with a few counts. The chain employs TRBV20-1 and TRBJ2-7; D remains unclear. The ends were cut back, 3 bases at V and 4 bases at J, with 13 bases in the middle. There are 13 residues in the CDR3. Germline V gene sequence: CDR1 DFQATT, CDR2 SNEGSKA (reference sequence). The CDR3 loop reads CSASPGGTYEQYF. The CDR3 region has the DNA TGCAGTGCTAGTCCCGGCGGTACGTACGAGCAGTACTTC.

The V call is TRBV3-1, the J call TRBJ2-1, with D possibly TRBD1 on 6 matching bases. CDR3 size: 15 residues. CDR1 is LGHDT, CDR2 YNNKEL, per germline (reference sequence). Trimming took 3 bases from V and 2 from J, leaving 11 bases between them. This CDR3 reads CASSHLRGAYNEQFF. Written as DNA, the CDR3 is TGTGCCAGCAGCCATCTCAGGGGTGCCTACAATGAGCAGTTCTTC.

This clonotype was observed at least ten times. The J gene is TRBJ2-1, the V gene TRBV12-3 or TRBV12-4; D might be TRBD2 (7 bases). V was cut by 0 bases and J by 4 bases, with 10 bases left in between. The CDR3 runs 15 residues. The CDR3 region is CASSLAGGRYNEQFF. DNA for the CDR3: TGTGCCAGCAGTTTAGCGGGGGGGCGTTACAATGAGCAGTTCTTC.

The V and J genes are TRBV7-2 and TRBJ2-3, with D perhaps matching TRBD1 (5 bases). The V gene's germline CDR1 is SGHTA and CDR2 FQGNSA. The CDR3 contains 17 residues. V lost 1 base to trimming and J lost 1 base, with 15 bases between them. This CDR3 is CASSLGGGARGTDTQYF. CDR3 bases: TGTGCCAGCAGCTTAGGGGGCGGAGCTAGAGGCACAGATACGCAGTATTTT.

This clonotype came up many times. The chain is built from TRBV10-3 and TRBJ2-3; weak D call: TRBD2 (5 bases). In germline, CDR1 is ENHRY, CDR2 SYGVKD. Deletions cut 6 bases from V and 0 bases from J, with 16 bases between. The CDR3 contains 16 residues. CDR3 coding DNA: TGTGCCATCAGCCCGGCCCCCCGCGGGAGCACAGATACGCAGTATTTT. Its protein is CAISPAPRGSTDTQYF.

The rearrangement links TRBV7-2 to TRBJ2-7, with 7 bases lining up with TRBD2. V lost 5 bases and J lost 6; bases outside the gene matches: 10. CDR1 and CDR2 (germline): SGHTA, FQGNSA. The CDR3 has 14 residues. The CDR3 protein is CASSKPGRAGEQYF. The CDR3 DNA reads TGTGCCAGCAGCAAACCTGGGAGGGCCGGCGAGCAGTACTTC.

This clonotype has at least ten counts. The rearrangement links TRBV5-5 to TRBJ2-5, with D possibly being TRBD1 (6 bases). The germline V gene has CDR1 SGHKS and CDR2 YYEKEE (reference sequence). CDR3 length equals 14 residues. V was trimmed by 4 bases and J by 7 bases, leaving 17 bases between them. This chain's CDR3 is CASSPRQELGTQYF. CDR3 DNA sequence: TGTGCCAGCAGCCCGAGACAGGAGCTAGGGACCCAGTACTTC.

The chain has TRBV6-2 or TRBV6-3 and TRBJ1-2; TRBD1 matches at 7 bases. V lost 5 bases to trimming and J lost 4 bases; unmatched junction nucleotides: 10. The CDR3 totals 15 residues. Germline CDR1 MNHEY, CDR2 SVGEGT. The CDR3 loop is CASSLRDRSSYGYTF. CDR3 bases: TGTGCCAGCAGTCTCCGGGACAGAAGCTCCTATGGCTACACCTTC.

This clonotype is medium-sized within its sample. J is TRBJ2-3 and V is TRBV27; D call uncertain. CDR1 is MNHEY, CDR2 SMNVEV, per germline (reference sequence). The CDR3 sequence is 13 residues long. Trimming cost V 4 bases and J 2 bases, with 7 bases left between them. The CDR3 DNA is TGTGCCAGCAGTTCCCCAATCACAGATACGCAGTATTTT. Its protein is CASSSPITDTQYF.

This clonotype was counted a few times. The chain is built from TRBV2 and TRBJ2-7, with D perhaps TRBD1 (5 bases). This CDR3 spans 14 amino acids. The ends were cut back, 4 bases at V and 5 bases at J, with 15 bases in the middle. Germline loops: CDR1 SNHLY, CDR2 FYNNEI. The DNA for the CDR3 is TGTGCCAGCAGTGGGTGGGCAGGGTCCCACGAGCAGTACTTC. Residues: CASSGWAGSHEQYF. Full variable domain (missing parts from reference TRBV2 and TRBJ2-7): EPEVTQTPSHQVTQMGQEVILRCVPISNHLYFYWYRQILGQKVEFLVSFYNNEISEKSEIFDDQFSVERPDGSNFTLKIRSTKLEDSAMYFCASSGWAGSHEQYFGPGTRLTVT.

The CDR3 DNA reads TGTGCCAGTGAGGGGGGGACAACTAGGAACATTCAGTACTTC. Translating it yields CASEGGTTRNIQYF. This rearrangement joins TRBV19 to TRBJ2-4; TRBD2 might be the D (7 bases). Trimming removed 8 bases at V and 7 bases at J, with 18 bases between. The CDR3 loop spans 14 amino acids. Germline loops: CDR1 LNHDA, CDR2 SQIVND (reference sequence).

In this sample, this clonotype turned up a few times. CDR3 coding DNA: TGTGCCAGCTCACCACGAGCTAGCGGGAGCAACAATGAGCAGTTCTTC. Its translation is CASSPRASGSNNEQFF. This sequence joins TRBV18 and TRBJ2-1, with TRBD2 identical over 10 bases. Germline trimming cut 1 base from V and 5 bases from J; bases unmatched to any gene: 5. The CDR3 covers 16 residues. CDR1 and CDR2 from the germline V gene are KGHSH and LQKENI.

This clonotype was counted a few times. The rearrangement links TRBV6-6 to TRBJ2-2; TRBD1 is a possible D gene (6 bases). Per germline, CDR1 MNHNY and CDR2 SVGAGI (reference sequence). Trimming took 0 bases from V and 2 from J, leaving 10 bases between them. The CDR3 length is 16 residues. CDR3 DNA sequence: TGTGCCAGCAGTTACTCTCCAGGGGCAAACACCGGGGAGCTGTTTTTT. Translation: CASSYSPGANTGELFF.

This sequence joins TRBV3-1 and TRBJ2-1; the match to TRBD2 covers 12 bases. The germline V gene has CDR1 LGHDT and CDR2 YNNKEL (reference sequence). The CDR3 loop spans 19 amino acids. V dropped 0 bases and J dropped 4; count of bases not matched to a gene: 10. CDR3 DNA: TGTGCCAGCAGCCAAGATCCGAGGACTAGCGGGACATGGTACAATGAGCAGTTCTTC. Translating it yields CASSQDPRTSGTWYNEQFF.

This clonotype was counted ten times or more. The rearrangement joins TRBV7-2 to TRBJ2-7, with 7 bases identical to TRBD1. This CDR3 is built from 15 residues. The germline gives CDR1 SGHTA, CDR2 FQGNSA. V was clipped by 5 bases and J by 0 bases; unmatched bases: 7. CDR3 residues: CASSPGTASSYEQYF. As DNA, the CDR3 is TGTGCCAGCAGCCCCGGGACAGCGAGCTCCTACGAGCAGTACTTC. The full variable domain, in which reference TRBV7-2 and TRBJ2-7 provide the parts outside the CDR3, is GAGVSQSPSNKVTEKGKDVELRCDPISGHTALYWYRQSLGQGLEFLIYFQGNSAPDKSGLPSDRFSAERTGGSVSTLTIQRTQQEDSAVYLCASSPGTASSYEQYFGPGTRLTVT.